The T cell receptor (beta chain) under discussion was sequenced for a study of pediatric ulcerative colitis. Whole-study results and caveats: This repertoire reflects total lymphocytes rather than subpopulations like regulatory T cells. Compared with controls, ulcerative colitis showed greater blood-rectum clone sharing. Two rectal CDR3 clonotypes occurred in all ulcerative colitis patients.

A remark on this clone: The antigen is undetermined.

The CDR3 extends over 16 amino acids. Between the trimmed V and J ends, which lost 5 bases and 3 bases, there was a span of 17 bases. Germline V lookup: CDR1 LNHDA, CDR2 SQIVND (reference sequence). Only in-frame clones appear in the TCRdb table, and some are missing; sequencing was by immunoSEQ multiplex PCR. The sample includes about 64,000 clones, 77% of them seen just once. The chain recombines TRBV19 with TRBJ1-5, with D maybe TRBD1 (6 bases). The TCR was taken from a boy aged 5-17 years with moderate ulcerative colitis. The sample comprised blood. The CDR3 loop is CASSRDISGTNQPQHF. For the CDR3, the DNA is TGTGCCAGTAGTCGGGACATCAGTGGGACCAATCAGCCCCAGCATTTT.